What follows are 8 T cell receptor beta chains derived from one specimen sequenced in a study of low-dose radiotherapy and immunotherapy resistance in tumors. The time point denotes: before trial treatment. TRAV- and TRBV-specific primers, spanning alpha and beta chains, primed first-strand cDNA. TCR amplification ran 15 to 25 PCR cycles using constant-region and V-primer adapter primers. One entry per CDR3 protein, called by TCRdb with MiXCR from the reads. The table has fewer than 90,000 distinct CDR3 sequences, over 15% seen once. The sample consisted of PBMCs, taken before treatment. The receptors were gathered from a male donor with prostate cancer.

A note on this clonotype: It differs at one base from a far larger clone, so likely a read error. The chain employs TRBV24-1 and TRBJ1-5; D gene unclear. The germline CDR1 and CDR2 sequences are KGHDR and SFDVKD. This CDR3 is built from 13 residues. V was pared by 3 bases and J by 4 bases, with 6 bases between. The CDR3 nucleotides are TGTGCCACCAGTGATGCGGAAAATCAGCCCCAGCATTTT. Protein sequence: CATSDAENQPQHF.

A remark on this clonotype: A read error is the likely source, as a far larger clone sits one nucleotide away. The chain links TRBV19 to TRBJ2-7, with 15 bases matching TRBD2. This CDR3 comprises 16 residues. V trimming: 4 bases; J trimming: 7 bases; junction bases outside the gene matches: 8. Germline loops: CDR1 LNHDA, CDR2 SQIVND (reference sequence). The DNA of the CDR3 is TGTGCCAGTAGTAGGACTAGCGGGAGGGTCCACAATGAGCAGTACTTC. It yields the protein CASSRTSGRVHNEQYF.

The chain joins TRBV5-1 to TRBJ2-1; TRBD1 or TRBD2 may be the D gene (6 bases each). Germline V gene lookup returns CDR1 SGHRS and CDR2 YFSETQ. V gave up 0 bases and J gave up 5 bases, with 12 bases separating them. The CDR3 consists of 15 residues. Written as DNA, the CDR3 is TGCGCCAGCAGCTTGGGGGGGGCCGACGACAATGAGCAGTTCTTC. Translating it yields CASSLGGADDNEQFF.

This clonotype was counted at least ten times. CDR3 residues: CASSESLGGLGTDTQYF. In DNA form, the CDR3 reads TGCGCCAGCAGTGAGTCGTTGGGGGGACTCGGGACAGATACGCAGTATTTT. The chain is built from TRBV10-1 and TRBJ2-3; D perhaps matches TRBD2 (6 bases). CDR3 length: 17 amino acids. Trimming cost V 0 bases and J 3 bases, with 16 bases left between them. CDR1 is WNHNN and CDR2 is SYGVQD in the germline V gene (reference sequence).

The J gene is TRBJ1-5, the V gene TRBV6-2 or TRBV6-3; TRBD1 matches 8 bases. The CDR3 totals 17 residues. The junction had 13 bases not matched to a gene; V was cut back by 5 bases and J by 4 bases. Germline V gene sequence: CDR1 MNHEY, CDR2 SVGEGT. The CDR3: CASSELYGTGLNQPQHF. The CDR3 region has the DNA TGTGCCAGCAGTGAATTGTATGGGACAGGTCTTAATCAGCCCCAGCATTTT.

This clonotype was detected only a few times. J is TRBJ2-1 and V is TRBV11-3, with 8 bases fitting TRBD2. Germline V lookup: CDR1 SGHNT, CDR2 YENEEA. V was clipped by 6 bases and J by 5 bases; unmatched bases: 12. This CDR3 contains 16 residues. CDR3 amino acids: CASSRYSAGDNNEQFF. The DNA of the CDR3 is TGTGCCAGCAGTAGATATTCAGCGGGGGACAACAATGAGCAGTTCTTC. The full variable domain, with the rest looked up from reference TRBV11-3 and TRBJ2-1, is EAGVVQSPRYKIIEKKQPVAFWCNPISGHNTLYWYLQNLGQGPELLIRYENEEAVDDSQLPKDRFSAERLKGVDSTLKIQPAELGDSAVYLCASSRYSAGDNNEQFFGPGTRLTVL.

This clonotype was picked up many times. The chain carries TRBV28 and TRBJ2-7, with a possible D match to TRBD2 (7 bases). This CDR3 spans 13 amino acids. CDR1 and CDR2 from the germline V gene are MDHEN and SYDVKM. V was shortened by 8 bases and J by 1 base, with 12 bases between the two germline ends. Written as DNA, the CDR3 is TGTGCCAGCGAAAGGGGGGGATCCTACGAGCAGTACTTC. Its translation: CASERGGSYEQYF.

This clonotype has at least ten counts. J is TRBJ2-3 and V is TRBV11-2, with 13 bases fitting TRBD2. The CDR3 has 16 residues. The germline V gene encodes CDR1 SGHAT and CDR2 FQNNGV. Trimming cost V 5 bases and J 6 bases; bases outside gene matches: 8. The CDR3, as DNA: TGTGCCAGCAGCCGACTAGCGGGGGGCCCCGGTGATACGCAGTATTTT. Amino acids: CASSRLAGGPGDTQYF.